This TCR beta chain emerged from a study of T-cell reconstitution after alpha-beta-depleted transplantation in children. The library targeted TCRbeta and was prepared with unique molecular identifiers. A single record per CDR3 protein comes from TCRdb applying MiXCR to the PCR reads. The data show around 800,000 distinct CDR3 sequences, with roughly 15% seen just once and approximately 4.5% held by the top ten. There are 14 residues in the CDR3. The trim removed 6 bases at V and 5 bases at J, leaving 7 bases unmatched. The germline CDR1 and CDR2 sequences are MNHNS and SASEGT. The source material was PBMCs, mostly from graft donor cells, sampled 360 days after TCRalphabeta/CD19-depleted stem cell transplant. This receptor was obtained from a male patient younger than 18 who had a stem cell transplant for acute lymphoblastic leukemia, so the T cells may come from the graft donor. The rearrangement links TRBV6-1 to TRBJ1-1; the match to TRBD1 covers 9 bases. The CDR3 loop reads CASSPGTGTTEAFF. CDR3 DNA sequence: TGTGCCAGCAGCCCCGGGACAGGGACTACTGAAGCTTTCTTT.